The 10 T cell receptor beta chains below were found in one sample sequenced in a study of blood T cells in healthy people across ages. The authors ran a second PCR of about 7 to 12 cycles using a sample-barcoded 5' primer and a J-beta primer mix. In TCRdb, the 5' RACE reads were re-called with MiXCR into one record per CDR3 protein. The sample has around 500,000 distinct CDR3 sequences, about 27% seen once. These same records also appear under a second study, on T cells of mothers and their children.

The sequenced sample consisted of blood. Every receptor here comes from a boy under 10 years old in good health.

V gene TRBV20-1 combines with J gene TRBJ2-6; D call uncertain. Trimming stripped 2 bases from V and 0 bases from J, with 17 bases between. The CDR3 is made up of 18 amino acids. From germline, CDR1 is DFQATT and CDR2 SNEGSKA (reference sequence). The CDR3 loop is CSARTGLTDGSGANVLTF. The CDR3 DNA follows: TGCAGTGCTAGAACCGGCCTTACCGACGGCTCTGGGGCCAACGTCCTGACTTTC.

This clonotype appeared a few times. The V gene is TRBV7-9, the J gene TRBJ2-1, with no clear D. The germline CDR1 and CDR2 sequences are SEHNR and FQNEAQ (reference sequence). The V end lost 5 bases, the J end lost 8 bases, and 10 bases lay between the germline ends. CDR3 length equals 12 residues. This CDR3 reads CASSPIWDEQFF. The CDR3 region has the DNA TGTGCCAGCAGCCCTATTTGGGATGAGCAGTTCTTC.

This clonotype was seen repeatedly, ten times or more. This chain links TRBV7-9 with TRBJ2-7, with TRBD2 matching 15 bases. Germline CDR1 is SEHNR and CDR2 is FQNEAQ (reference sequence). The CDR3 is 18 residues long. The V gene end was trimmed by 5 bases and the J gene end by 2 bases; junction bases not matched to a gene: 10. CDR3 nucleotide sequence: TGTGCCAGCAGCCCGTGGACTAGCGGGAGGGGGAGAGCCTACGAGCAGTACTTC. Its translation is CASSPWTSGRGRAYEQYF.

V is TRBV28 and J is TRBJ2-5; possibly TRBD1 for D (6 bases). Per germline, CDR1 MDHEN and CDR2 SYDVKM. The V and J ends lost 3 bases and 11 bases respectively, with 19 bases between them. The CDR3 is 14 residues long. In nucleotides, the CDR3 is TGTGCCAGCAGTTTGGGGGCAGGCACCGCGCCGCAGTACTTC. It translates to CASSLGAGTAPQYF. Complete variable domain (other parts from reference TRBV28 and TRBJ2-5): DVKVTQSSRYLVKRTGEKVFLECVQDMDHENMFWYRQDPGLGLRLIYFSYDVKMKEKGDIPEGYSVSREKKERFSLILESASTNQTSMYLCASSLGAGTAPQYFGPGTRLLVL.

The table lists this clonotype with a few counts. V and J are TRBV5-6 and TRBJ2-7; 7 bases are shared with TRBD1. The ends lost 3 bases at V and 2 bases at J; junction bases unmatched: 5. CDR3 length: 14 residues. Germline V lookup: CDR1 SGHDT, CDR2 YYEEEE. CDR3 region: CASSSTGTAYEQYF. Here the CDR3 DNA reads TGTGCCAGCAGCTCCACCGGGACAGCCTACGAGCAGTACTTC.

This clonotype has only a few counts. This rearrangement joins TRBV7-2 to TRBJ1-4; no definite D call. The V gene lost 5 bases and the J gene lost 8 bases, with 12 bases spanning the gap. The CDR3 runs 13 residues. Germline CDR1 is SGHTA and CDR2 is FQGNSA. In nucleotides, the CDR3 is TGTGCCAGCAGCCTTGCGACTGGCGAAAAACTGTTTTTT. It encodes CASSLATGEKLFF.

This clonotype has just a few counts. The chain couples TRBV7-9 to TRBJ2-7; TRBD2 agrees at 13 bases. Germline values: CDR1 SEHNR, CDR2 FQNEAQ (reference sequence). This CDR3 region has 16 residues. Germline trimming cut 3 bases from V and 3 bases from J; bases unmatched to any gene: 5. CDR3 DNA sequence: TGTGCCAGCAGCTTGGCCTGGACTAGCGGGGGCTACGAGCAGTACTTC. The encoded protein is CASSLAWTSGGYEQYF.

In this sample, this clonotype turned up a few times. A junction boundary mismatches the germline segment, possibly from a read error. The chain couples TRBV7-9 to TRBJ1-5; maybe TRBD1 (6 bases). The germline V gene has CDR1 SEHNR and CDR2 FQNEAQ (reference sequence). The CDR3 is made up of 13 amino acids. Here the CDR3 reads CASSSTGYQSQHF. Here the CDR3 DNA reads TGTGCCAGCAGCTCGACAGGCTATCAGTCCCAGCATTTT.

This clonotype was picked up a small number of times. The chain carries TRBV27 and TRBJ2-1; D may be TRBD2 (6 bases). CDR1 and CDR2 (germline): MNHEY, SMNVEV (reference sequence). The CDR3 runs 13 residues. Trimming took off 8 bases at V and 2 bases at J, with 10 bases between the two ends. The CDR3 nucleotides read TGTGCCAGCGGCGGGGTCCCCTACAATGAGCAGTTCTTC. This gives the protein CASGGVPYNEQFF.

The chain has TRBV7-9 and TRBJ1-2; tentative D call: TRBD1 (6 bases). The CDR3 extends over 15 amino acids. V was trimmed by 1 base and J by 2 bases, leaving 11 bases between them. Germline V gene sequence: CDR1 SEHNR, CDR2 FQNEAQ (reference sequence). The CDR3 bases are TGTGCCAGCAGCTTAGGCGGGGGCGGCAACTATGGCTACACCTTC. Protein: CASSLGGGGNYGYTF.